These T cell receptor beta chains were read from a single sample in a study of blood T cell repertoires in COVID-19. Libraries were prepared by immunoSEQ multiplex PCR; TCRdb keeps only in-frame clonotypes and omits some of them. The sample has 250,000 to 300,000 clones, approximately 90% seen once. Material for sequencing was peripheral blood. The receptors come from a woman aged 60-70 years with acute or convalescent COVID-19. Each CDR3 is given with its conserved first and last residue. The D gene is left open where the match is weak. Some rows have no size entry. The others give once, few or many, or a class for an expanded clone.

j_gene: TRBJ1-2; d_gene: TRBD1; abundance: NA; v_gene: TRBV5-4; CDR3aa: CASSAGQGLDGYTF
j_gene: TRBJ1-4; d_gene: TRBD1; abundance: NA; v_gene: TRBV6-6; CDR3aa: CASSPPPTGGDEKLFF
j_gene: TRBJ2-7; d_gene: NA; abundance: NA; v_gene: TRBV7-2; CDR3aa: CASKQGNEQYF
j_gene: TRBJ1-1; d_gene: TRBD1; abundance: NA; v_gene: TRBV6-5; CDR3aa: CASRNRGQGEAFF
j_gene: TRBJ2-1; d_gene: TRBD2; abundance: NA; v_gene: TRBV11-2; CDR3aa: CASSQGTSVFVHNEQFF
j_gene: TRBJ1-4; d_gene: NA; abundance: NA; v_gene: TRBV7-8; CDR3aa: CASSLMSLTFRGKLFF
j_gene: TRBJ2-6; d_gene: NA; abundance: once; v_gene: TRBV6-5; CDR3aa: CASSLTGGANVLTF
j_gene: TRBJ1-6; d_gene: NA; abundance: few; v_gene: TRBV5-1; CDR3aa: CASSLEWLSSPLHF
j_gene: TRBJ1-5; d_gene: TRBD1; abundance: NA; v_gene: TRBV6-2/TRBV6-3; CDR3aa: CASSSQGARQPQHF
j_gene: TRBJ2-3; d_gene: NA; abundance: NA; v_gene: TRBV7-3; CDR3aa: CASSPTTWRGTDTQYF
j_gene: TRBJ2-3; d_gene: TRBD1; abundance: NA; v_gene: TRBV29-1; CDR3aa: CSVELASRGSTDTQYF
j_gene: TRBJ2-3; d_gene: TRBD2; abundance: once; v_gene: TRBV9; CDR3aa: CASSVLASGSTDTQYF
j_gene: TRBJ1-5; d_gene: TRBD1; abundance: NA; v_gene: TRBV7-2; CDR3aa: CASSPWTGGNQPQHF
j_gene: TRBJ1-6; d_gene: TRBD1; abundance: NA; v_gene: TRBV5-4; CDR3aa: CASSLGDRNSPLHF
j_gene: TRBJ1-5; d_gene: NA; abundance: NA; v_gene: TRBV6-2/TRBV6-3; CDR3aa: CASSFPTFTGEEDQPQHF
j_gene: TRBJ1-2; d_gene: NA; abundance: NA; v_gene: TRBV6-2/TRBV6-3; CDR3aa: CASSYPRDRCYTF